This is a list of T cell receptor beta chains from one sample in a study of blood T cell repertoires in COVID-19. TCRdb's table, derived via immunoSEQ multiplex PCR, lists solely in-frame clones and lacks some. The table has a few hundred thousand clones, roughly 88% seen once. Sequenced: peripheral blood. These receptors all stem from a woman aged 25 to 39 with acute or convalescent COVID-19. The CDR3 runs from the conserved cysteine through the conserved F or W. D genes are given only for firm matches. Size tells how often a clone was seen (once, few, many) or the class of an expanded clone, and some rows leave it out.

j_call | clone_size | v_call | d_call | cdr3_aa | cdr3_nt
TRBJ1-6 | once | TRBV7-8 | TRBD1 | CASSLPGGSPLHF | TGTGCCAGCAGCTTACCAGGGGGTTCACCCCTCCACTTT
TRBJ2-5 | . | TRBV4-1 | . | CASSQLEAGWGETQYF | TGCGCCAGCAGCCAATTAGAGGCAGGGTGGGGAGAGACCCAGTACTTC
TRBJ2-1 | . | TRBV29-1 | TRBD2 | CSVRPSGLENNEQFF | TGCAGCGTGCGCCCCTCAGGACTAGAGAACAATGAGCAGTTCTTC
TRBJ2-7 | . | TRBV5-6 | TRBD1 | CASSSPRHTNRGYEQYF | TGTGCCAGCAGCTCCCCTCGCCATACAAACAGGGGCTACGAGCAGTACTTC
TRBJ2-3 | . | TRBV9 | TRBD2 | CASRGTSGSTDTQYF | TGTGCCAGCAGGGGGACTAGCGGAAGCACAGATACGCAGTATTTT
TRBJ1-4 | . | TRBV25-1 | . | CASSEWQGTNEKLFF | TGTGCCAGCAGTGAATGGCAGGGAACTAATGAAAAACTGTTTTTT
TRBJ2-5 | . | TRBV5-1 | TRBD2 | CASTRVLAGQETQYF | TGCGCCAGTACAAGGGTTCTAGCGGGGCAAGAGACCCAGTACTTC
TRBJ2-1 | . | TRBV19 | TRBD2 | CASSHGRAGVYNEQFF | TGTGCCAGTAGCCACGGGCGAGCGGGAGTCTACAATGAGCAGTTCTTC
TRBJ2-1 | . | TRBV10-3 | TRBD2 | CAISDRASGPYNEQFF | TGTGCCATCAGTGATAGGGCTAGCGGGCCGTACAATGAGCAGTTCTTC
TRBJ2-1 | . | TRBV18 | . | CASSPGLSIRYNEQFF | TGTGCCAGCTCACCTGGACTCTCAATTAGATACAATGAGCAGTTCTTC
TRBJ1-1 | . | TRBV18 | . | CASSPLGRAGTEAFF | TGTGCCAGCTCACCACTTGGGAGGGCGGGCACTGAAGCTTTCTTT
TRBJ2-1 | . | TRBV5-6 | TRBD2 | CASTVRGVFFNEQFF | TGTGCCAGCACCGTCCGGGGGGTTTTTTTCAATGAGCAGTTCTTC
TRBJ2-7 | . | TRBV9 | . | CASSVDTTSSYEQYF | TGTGCCAGCAGCGTAGACACAACTAGCTCCTACGAGCAGTACTTC
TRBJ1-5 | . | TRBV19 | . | CASSITGNGRNQPQHF | TGTGCCAGTAGTATCACAGGGAACGGGCGCAATCAGCCCCAGCATTTT
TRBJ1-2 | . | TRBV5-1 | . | CASSTSGIGYTF | TGCGCCAGCAGCACGAGCGGAATCGGCTACACCTTC
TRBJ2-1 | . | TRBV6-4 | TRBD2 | CASRPDHLAGGANEQFF | TGTGCCAGCCGGCCCGACCATCTAGCGGGAGGCGCCAATGAGCAGTTCTTC
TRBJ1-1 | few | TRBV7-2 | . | CASSSTFSLTEAFF | TGTGCCAGCAGCTCGACTTTTTCGCTAACCGAAGCTTTCTTT